The present entry profiles one T cell receptor (beta chain) with its context. Its antigen is unknown. This sample was taken from a study of radiotherapy plus CTLA-4 blockade in lung cancer. Study-level information: In 18% of patients, objective responses were seen; 25% to 40% had disease control. Study-wide results and caveats: Following radiotherapy plus ipilimumab, tumor-derived TCR clones expanded in the blood.

V shed 0 bases and J shed 9 bases, with 10 bases lying between them. The germline V gene encodes CDR1 SGHKS and CDR2 YYEKEE (reference sequence). The CDR3 has 14 residues. TCRdb's table, derived via immunoSEQ multiplex PCR, lists solely in-frame clones and lacks some. The table includes roughly 75,000 clones, 78% detected once. People whose metastatic non-small-cell lung cancer was chemo-refractory got focal radiation along with CTLA-4 blockade by ipilimumab. This chain joins TRBV5-5 and TRBJ1-6; the D is unclear. The receptor's source is a human donor with non-small cell lung cancer whose response to radiotherapy plus ipilimumab could not be evaluated. Some clones in this sample may be carry-over from other donors' samples. The input for sequencing was peripheral blood, taken from a patient treated with radiotherapy plus ipilimumab. The CDR3 loop is CASSLVENSSPLHF. The CDR3, as DNA: TGTGCCAGCAGCTTGGTTGAGAACAGTTCACCCCTCCACTTT.